Given below is one T cell receptor beta chain in context. Its antigen is unknown. The sample belongs to a study of Graves' ophthalmopathy and Graves' hyperthyroidism. Study-wide background: Sampling took place at initial diagnosis, with peripheral blood obtained before any treatment.

CDR3 regions of TCR beta were amplified from RNA transcripts. The workflow started with a first-round RT-PCR run with HTBI primers and then moved on to a second-round multiplex PCR. Each CDR3 protein gets one entry after TCRdb re-called the multiplex PCR reads with MiXCR. The sample includes around 660,000 distinct CDR3 sequences, 35% to 45% of them seen just once. J was trimmed by 7 bases and V by 2 bases; bases with no gene match: 11. CDR1 and CDR2 from the germline V gene are KGHDR and SFDVKD. CDR3 length: 18 residues. Exclusion criteria comprised other autoimmune diseases, uncontrolled infections, pregnancy or lactation in patients. The study, taken as a whole, reports: Among thyroid clonotypes expanded above 0.001 frequency, most also appeared in blood.

The rearrangement joins TRBV24-1 to TRBJ2-1; 12 nucleotides align to TRBD2. The sample consisted of peripheral blood. The sequence came from an adult man with Graves' ophthalmopathy. CDR3 sequence: CATSDSRLAGVLVNEQFF. In DNA form, the CDR3 reads TGTGCCACCAGTGATTCGAGACTAGCGGGAGTTCTGGTGAATGAGCAGTTCTTC.